The rows below give T cell receptor beta chains drawn from one sample of a study of PD-1 blockade in classical Hodgkin lymphoma. Measured with immunoSEQ multiplex PCR; TCRdb has only the in-frame clones, and not every one. The table includes 25,000 to 30,000 clones, roughly 71% detected once. Specimen: peripheral blood mononuclear cells (PBMCs), collected before the second cycle of nivolumab. Source of these receptors: a human donor with classical Hodgkin lymphoma. Both conserved end residues are part of each CDR3.

v_call	j_call	cdr3_aa
TRBV28	TRBJ1-2	CASSYPHADGYTF
TRBV5-1	TRBJ2-3	CASREAPDTQYF
TRBV28	TRBJ1-5	CASSLRQGWPQHF
TRBV5-4	TRBJ2-5	CASSFDRVGLSQETQYF
TRBV19	TRBJ2-2	CASSIRAGELFF
TRBV6-6	TRBJ1-2	CASKRSADFNYGYTF
TRBV2	TRBJ2-2	CASRIQWSAGELFF
TRBV19	TRBJ1-1	CASSMITAEAFF
TRBV15	TRBJ2-6	CATSSAGGSGANVLTF
TRBV7-6	TRBJ1-1	CASSPGPVGEAFF
TRBV7-9	TRBJ1-2	CASSLADNVYGYTF
TRBV14	TRBJ2-1	CASSPGRVQFF
TRBV18	TRBJ1-5	CASSSREINSNQPQHF
TRBV28	TRBJ2-3	CASIVAGGLDTQYF
TRBV9	TRBJ1-3	CASSVELGGEDTIYF
TRBV27	TRBJ2-2	CASRGASTGELFF
TRBV5-4	TRBJ2-2	CASSQQGTTGTGELFF
TRBV5-6	TRBJ2-1	CASSLVAGEHNEQFF
TRBV7-3	TRBJ2-5	CASSLSSGSGETQYF
TRBV7-2	TRBJ1-3	CASSPQGVDTIYF
TRBV5-5	TRBJ2-5	CASTQRGETQYF
TRBV28	TRBJ2-3	CASSSQRKEPDTQYF
TRBV4-1	TRBJ2-1	CASSSGSPGLAGGPIF
TRBV30	TRBJ1-6	CAWSVRASSYNSPLHF
TRBV28	TRBJ2-7	CATSVSEVGTGEQYF
TRBV6-5	TRBJ1-1	CASSLRTGEAFF
TRBV10-2	TRBJ2-7	CASSGLGQASYEQYF
TRBV28	TRBJ1-2	CASSLSFKADITF
TRBV9	TRBJ2-3	CASEPGLAGFSTDTQYF
TRBV4-2	TRBJ2-2	CASSQDWTSGNTGELFF
TRBV27	TRBJ2-3	CATRVGIADTQYF
TRBV5-1	TRBJ2-1	CASSPRGGGAWNEQFF
TRBV27	TRBJ2-1	CASTRDAAYNEQFF
TRBV6-5	TRBJ1-5	CASSLDRYNQPQHF
TRBV7-2	TRBJ2-1	CASSLELVYEQFF
TRBV30	TRBJ1-3	CAWSAGSSLGNTIYF
TRBV27	TRBJ2-1	CASSLSSGTYNEQFF
TRBV25-1	TRBJ1-3	CASSFGTDGNTIYF
TRBV19	TRBJ1-2	CASSILGTINGYTF
TRBV7-6	TRBJ1-5	CASSFDDTQDQPQHF
TRBV18	TRBJ1-1	CASSPRAQNTEAFF
TRBV6-6	TRBJ2-2	CASSYLGGTGELFF
TRBV6-5	TRBJ2-1	CASRDRTSPYNEQFF